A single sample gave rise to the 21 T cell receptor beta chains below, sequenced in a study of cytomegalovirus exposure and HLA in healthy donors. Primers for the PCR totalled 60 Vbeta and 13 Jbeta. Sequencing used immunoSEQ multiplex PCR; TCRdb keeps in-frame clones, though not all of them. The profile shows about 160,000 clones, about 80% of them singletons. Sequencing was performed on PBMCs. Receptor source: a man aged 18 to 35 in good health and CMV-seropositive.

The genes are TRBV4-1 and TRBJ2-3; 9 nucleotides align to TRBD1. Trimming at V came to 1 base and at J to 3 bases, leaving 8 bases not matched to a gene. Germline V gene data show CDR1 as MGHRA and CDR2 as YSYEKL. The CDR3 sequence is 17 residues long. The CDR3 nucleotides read TGCGCCAGCAGCCAAGGGACGACAGGGGGGCGGACAGATACGCAGTATTTT. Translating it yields CASSQGTTGGRTDTQYF.

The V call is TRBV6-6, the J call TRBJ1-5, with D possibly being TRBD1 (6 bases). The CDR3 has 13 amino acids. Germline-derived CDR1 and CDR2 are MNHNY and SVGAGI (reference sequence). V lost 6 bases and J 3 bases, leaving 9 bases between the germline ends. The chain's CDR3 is CASRQGFNQPQHF. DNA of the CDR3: TGTGCCAGCAGACAGGGATTCAATCAGCCCCAGCATTTT.

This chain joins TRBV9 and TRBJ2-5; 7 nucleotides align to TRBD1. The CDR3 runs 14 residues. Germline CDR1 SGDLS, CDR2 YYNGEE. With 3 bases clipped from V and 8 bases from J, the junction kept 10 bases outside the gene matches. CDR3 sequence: CASSDRDRASTQYF. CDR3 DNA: TGTGCCAGCAGCGACCGGGACAGAGCAAGTACCCAGTACTTC.

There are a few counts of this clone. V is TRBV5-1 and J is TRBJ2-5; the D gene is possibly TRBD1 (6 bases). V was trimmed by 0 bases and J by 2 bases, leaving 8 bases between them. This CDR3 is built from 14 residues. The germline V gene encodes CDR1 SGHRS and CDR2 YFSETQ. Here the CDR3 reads CASSLAGAQETQYF. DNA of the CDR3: TGCGCCAGCAGCTTGGCAGGGGCACAAGAGACCCAGTACTTC.

DNA for the CDR3: TGTGCCAGCAGCTTAGGTCCTAGCAGTAGCCACGAGCAGTACTTC. Encoded protein: CASSLGPSSSHEQYF. The rearrangement uses TRBV11-2 and TRBJ2-7, with a weak D call TRBD2 (5 bases). Germline CDR1 and CDR2: SGHAT and FQNNGV. V was shortened by 1 base and J by 5 bases, with 15 bases between the two germline ends. CDR3 length: 15 residues. The full variable domain, completed using reference TRBV11-2 and TRBJ2-7, is EAGVAQSPRYKIIEKRQSVAFWCNPISGHATLYWYQQILGQGPKLLIQFQNNGVVDDSQLPKDRFSAERLKGVDSTLKIQPAKLEDSAVYLCASSLGPSSSHEQYFGPGTRLTVT.

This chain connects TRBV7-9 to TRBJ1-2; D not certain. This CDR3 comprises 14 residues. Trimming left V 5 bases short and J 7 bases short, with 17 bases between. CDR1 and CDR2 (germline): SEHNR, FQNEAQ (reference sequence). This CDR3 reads CASSPQGRETGYTF. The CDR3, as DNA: TGTGCCAGCAGCCCTCAAGGGCGGGAAACTGGCTACACCTTC.

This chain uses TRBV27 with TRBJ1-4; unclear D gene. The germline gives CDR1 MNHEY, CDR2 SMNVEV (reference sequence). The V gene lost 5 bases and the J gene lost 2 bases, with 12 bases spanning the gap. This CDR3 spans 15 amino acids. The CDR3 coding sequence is TGTGCCAGCAGTCGAATGGAGCGGACTAATGAAAAACTGTTTTTT. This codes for CASSRMERTNEKLFF.

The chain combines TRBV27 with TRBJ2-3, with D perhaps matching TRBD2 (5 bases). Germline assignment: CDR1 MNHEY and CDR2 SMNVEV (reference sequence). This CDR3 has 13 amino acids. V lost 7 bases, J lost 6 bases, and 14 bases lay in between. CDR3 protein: CASIGLAADTQYF. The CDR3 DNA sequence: TGTGCCAGCATCGGACTTGCCGCGGATACGCAGTATTTT.

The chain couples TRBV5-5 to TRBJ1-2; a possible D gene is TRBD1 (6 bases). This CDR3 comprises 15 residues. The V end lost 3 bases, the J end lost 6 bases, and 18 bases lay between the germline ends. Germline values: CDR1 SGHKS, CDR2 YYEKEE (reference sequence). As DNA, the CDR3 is TGTGCCAGCAGCTGGGGGCCGGGAACTAGGGATGGCTACACCTTC. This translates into CASSWGPGTRDGYTF.

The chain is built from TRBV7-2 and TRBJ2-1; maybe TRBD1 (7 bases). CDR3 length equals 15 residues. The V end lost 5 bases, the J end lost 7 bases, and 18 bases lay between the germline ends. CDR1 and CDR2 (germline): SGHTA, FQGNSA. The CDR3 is CASSGNRGGKNEQFF. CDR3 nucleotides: TGTGCCAGCAGCGGCAACAGGGGCGGGAAGAATGAGCAGTTCTTC.

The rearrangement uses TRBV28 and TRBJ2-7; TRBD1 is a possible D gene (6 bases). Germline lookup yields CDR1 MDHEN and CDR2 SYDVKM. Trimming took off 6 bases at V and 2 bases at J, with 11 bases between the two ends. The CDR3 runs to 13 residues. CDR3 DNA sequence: TGTGCCAGCAGGGACAGTATCACCTACGAGCAGTACTTC. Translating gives CASRDSITYEQYF.

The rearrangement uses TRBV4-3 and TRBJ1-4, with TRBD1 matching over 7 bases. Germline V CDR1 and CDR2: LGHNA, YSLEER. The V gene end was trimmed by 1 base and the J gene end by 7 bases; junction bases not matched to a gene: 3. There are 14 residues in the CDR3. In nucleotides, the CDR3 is TGCGCCAGCAGCCAAGGAGGGGGCCCTGAAAAACTGTTTTTT. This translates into CASSQGGGPEKLFF.

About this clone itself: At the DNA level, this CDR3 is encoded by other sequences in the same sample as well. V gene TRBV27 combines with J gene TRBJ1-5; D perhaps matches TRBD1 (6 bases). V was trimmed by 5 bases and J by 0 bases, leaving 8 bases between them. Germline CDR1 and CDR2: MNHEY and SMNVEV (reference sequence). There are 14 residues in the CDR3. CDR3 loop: CASSLTGSNQPQHF. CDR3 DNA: TGTGCCAGCAGTCTGACAGGTAGCAATCAGCCCCAGCATTTT.

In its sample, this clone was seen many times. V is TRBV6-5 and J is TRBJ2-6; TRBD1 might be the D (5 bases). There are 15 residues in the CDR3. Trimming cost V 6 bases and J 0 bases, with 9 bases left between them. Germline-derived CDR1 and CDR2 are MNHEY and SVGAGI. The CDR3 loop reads CASRATVSGANVLTF. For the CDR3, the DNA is TGTGCCAGCAGAGCGACAGTCTCTGGGGCCAACGTCCTGACTTTC.

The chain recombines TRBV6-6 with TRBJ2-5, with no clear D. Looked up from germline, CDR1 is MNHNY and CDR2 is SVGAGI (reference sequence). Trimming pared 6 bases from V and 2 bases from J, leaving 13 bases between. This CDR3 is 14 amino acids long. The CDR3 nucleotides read TGTGCCAGCAGGAAACGCGGCGGACAAGAGACCCAGTACTTC. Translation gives CASRKRGGQETQYF.

The chain's CDR3 is CAISERKGGSYEQYF. CDR3 DNA: TGTGCCATCAGTGAGAGGAAGGGAGGCTCCTACGAGCAGTACTTC. The chain links TRBV10-3 to TRBJ2-7, with D possibly matching TRBD2 (6 bases). Trimming shortened V by 2 bases and J by 0 bases, and 11 bases separated the two germline ends. CDR3 length: 15 amino acids. Germline V gives CDR1 ENHRY, CDR2 SYGVKD.

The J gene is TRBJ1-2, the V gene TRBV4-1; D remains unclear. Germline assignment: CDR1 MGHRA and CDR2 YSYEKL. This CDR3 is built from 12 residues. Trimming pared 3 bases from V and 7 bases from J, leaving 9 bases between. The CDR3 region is CASSHHPGGYTF. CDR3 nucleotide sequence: TGCGCCAGCAGCCATCACCCGGGTGGCTACACCTTC.

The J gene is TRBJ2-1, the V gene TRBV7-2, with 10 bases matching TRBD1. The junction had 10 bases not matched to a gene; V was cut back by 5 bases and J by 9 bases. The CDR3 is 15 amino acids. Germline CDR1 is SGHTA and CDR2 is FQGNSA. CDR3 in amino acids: CASSPRDRGNSEQFF. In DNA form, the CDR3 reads TGTGCCAGCAGCCCCCGGGACAGGGGTAATTCTGAGCAGTTCTTC.

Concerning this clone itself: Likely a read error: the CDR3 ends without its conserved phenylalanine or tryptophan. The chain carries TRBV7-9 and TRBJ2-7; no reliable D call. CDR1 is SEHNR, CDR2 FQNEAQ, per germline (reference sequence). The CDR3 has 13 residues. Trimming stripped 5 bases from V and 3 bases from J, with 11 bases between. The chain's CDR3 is CASSPAAYYEQYL. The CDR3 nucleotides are TGTGCCAGCAGCCCTGCAGCTTACTACGAGCAGTACCTC.

CDR3 nucleotides: TGTGCCACCAGCGAAGACAGGGGGAGGAACACTGAAGCTTTCTTT. It yields the protein CATSEDRGRNTEAFF. The V call is TRBV15, the J call TRBJ1-1; 9 nucleotides align to TRBD1. Germline V gene data show CDR1 as LNHNV and CDR2 as YYDKDF (reference sequence). The CDR3 spans 15 residues. The trim removed 5 bases at V and 1 base at J, leaving 5 bases unmatched.

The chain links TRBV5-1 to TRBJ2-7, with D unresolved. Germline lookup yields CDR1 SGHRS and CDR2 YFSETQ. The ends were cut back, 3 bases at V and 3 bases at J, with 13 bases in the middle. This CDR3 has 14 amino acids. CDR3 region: CASSSGLVNYEQYF. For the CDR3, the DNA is TGCGCCAGCAGCTCCGGTTTAGTGAACTACGAGCAGTACTTC.